Below are 25 T cell receptor beta chains sequenced from a single sample in a study of radiotherapy plus CTLA-4 blockade in lung cancer. The assay was immunoSEQ multiplex PCR, and TCRdb's table has in-frame clones only and misses some. The table has about 48,000 clones, around 88% seen once. The sample in question was peripheral blood, obtained from a patient treated with radiotherapy plus ipilimumab. Receptors were obtained from a human donor with non-small cell lung cancer that progressed on radiotherapy plus ipilimumab. Some clones in this sample may be carry-over from other donors' samples.

The chain couples TRBV7-8 to TRBJ2-1; 8 positions agree with TRBD1. This CDR3 spans 16 amino acids. With V trimmed by 1 base and J by 8 bases, 10 bases remained unmatched. Germline-derived CDR1 and CDR2 are SGHVS and FQNEAQ. CDR3 DNA sequence: TGTGCCAGCAGCTTAGGCTTTCGACAGGGGCGGTATGAGCAGTTCTTC. It specifies CASSLGFRQGRYEQFF.

The chain combines TRBV5-6 with TRBJ2-3; 13 bases map to TRBD2. The CDR3 totals 16 residues. With V trimmed by 5 bases and J by 1 base, 4 bases remained unmatched. Germline V CDR1 and CDR2: SGHDT, YYEEEE. This CDR3 is CASRRGLAGGTDTQYF. The DNA of the CDR3 is TGTGCCAGCAGGCGCGGACTAGCGGGGGGCACAGATACGCAGTATTTT.

This sequence joins TRBV7-9 and TRBJ2-7; D uncertain. The germline V gene encodes CDR1 SEHNR and CDR2 FQNEAQ (reference sequence). The CDR3 sequence is 14 residues long. The V and J ends lost 2 bases and 1 base respectively, with 9 bases between them. CDR3 sequence (DNA): TGTGCCAGCAGCTTAAGCCCCCCTTCCTACGAGCAGTACTTC. Protein sequence: CASSLSPPSYEQYF.

The chain carries TRBV4-1 and TRBJ1-1; D is unclear. Trimming shortened V by 0 bases and J by 3 bases, and 14 bases separated the two germline ends. Germline CDR1 is MGHRA and CDR2 is YSYEKL. This CDR3 contains 16 residues. The CDR3 DNA is TGCGCCAGCAGCCAAGAAGTAACAGCCCGACACACTGAAGCTTTCTTT. Its translation is CASSQEVTARHTEAFF.

The chain recombines TRBV6-5 with TRBJ1-2, with D possibly being TRBD1 (5 bases). The CDR3 length is 13 residues. The germline V and J ends were trimmed by 5 bases and 4 bases, with 11 bases remaining between them. The germline V gene encodes CDR1 MNHEY and CDR2 SVGAGI. CDR3 in DNA: TGTGCCAGCAGTGCCCAGGGTATCTATGGCTACACCTTC. The encoded protein is CASSAQGIYGYTF.

V gene TRBV28 combines with J gene TRBJ2-2, with 9 bases lining up with TRBD1. The CDR3 runs 18 residues. Germline V gives CDR1 MDHEN, CDR2 SYDVKM. V lost 0 bases to trimming and J lost 7 bases; unmatched junction nucleotides: 12. CDR3 residues: CASSLWFRDREGFGELFF. CDR3 nucleotides: TGTGCCAGCAGTTTATGGTTCCGGGACAGGGAAGGATTCGGGGAGCTGTTTTTT.

The rearrangement links TRBV19 to TRBJ2-7; 15 bases align to TRBD2. The CDR3 is 15 residues long. CDR1 and CDR2 (germline): LNHDA, SQIVND (reference sequence). Trimming cost V 3 bases and J 6 bases; bases outside gene matches: 3. CDR3 in DNA: TGTGCCAGTAGTATGGGACTAGCGGGGGGCTCCGAGCAGTACTTC. Amino acids: CASSMGLAGGSEQYF. The variable domain in full, completed from reference TRBV19 and TRBJ2-7, reads DGGITQSPKYLFRKEGQNVTLSCEQNLNHDAMYWYRQDPGQGLRLIYYSQIVNDFQKGDIAEGYSVSREKKESFPLTVTSAQKNPTAFYLCASSMGLAGGSEQYFGPGTRLTVT.

The genes are TRBV2 and TRBJ1-2; D is unclear. V was cut by 4 bases and J by 1 base, with 7 bases left in between. Germline V lookup: CDR1 SNHLY, CDR2 FYNNEI. This CDR3 comprises 13 residues. The CDR3 region is CASSVEGNYGYTF. The DNA of the CDR3 is TGTGCCAGCAGTGTGGAGGGTAACTATGGCTACACCTTC.

The J gene is TRBJ1-2, the V gene TRBV12-5; D is unclear. This CDR3 spans 14 amino acids. Germline lookup yields CDR1 LGHNT and CDR2 FRNRAP. The ends were cut back, 6 bases at V and 1 base at J, with 12 bases in the middle. The CDR3 nucleotides are TGTGCTAGTGGCCCGCAGGAGGGTAACTATGGCTACACCTTC. The encoded protein is CASGPQEGNYGYTF.

The chain uses TRBV30 and TRBJ1-2; 12 bases line up with TRBD1. This CDR3 has 13 residues. V shed 1 base, J shed 6 bases, and the junction held 0 bases outside the gene matches. Germline loops: CDR1 GTSNPN, CDR2 SVGIG (reference sequence). The CDR3 coding sequence is TGTGCCTGGAGTGGGGACAGGGGGCATGGCTACACCTTC. Protein: CAWSGDRGHGYTF. Combining the CDR3 with reference TRBV30 and TRBJ1-2 gives the whole variable domain SQTIHQWPATLVQPVGSPLSLECTVEGTSNPNLYWYRQAAGRGLQLLFYSVGIGQISSEVPQNLSASRPQDRQFILSSKKLLLSDSGFYLCAWSGDRGHGYTFGSGTRLTVV.

This chain links TRBV5-1 with TRBJ2-2; no definite D call. The germline V and J ends were trimmed by 5 bases and 0 bases, with 17 bases remaining between them. Germline V gives CDR1 SGHRS, CDR2 YFSETQ. This CDR3 contains 17 residues. This CDR3 is CASRYSSSSSNTGELFF. Written as DNA, the CDR3 is TGCGCCAGCAGGTACAGTTCCTCGTCCTCGAACACCGGGGAGCTGTTTTTT.

This chain links TRBV10-2 with TRBJ2-3, with 9 nucleotides matching TRBD2. The CDR3 runs 16 residues. J lost 1 base, V lost 1 base, and 3 bases had no gene match. Germline V gives CDR1 WSHSY, CDR2 SAAADI. CDR3 in amino acids: CASSEWAGGGTDTQYF. CDR3 bases: TGCGCCAGCAGTGAGTGGGCGGGAGGGGGCACAGATACGCAGTATTTT.

The rearrangement uses TRBV7-8 and TRBJ2-1; D remains unclear. Germline assignment: CDR1 SGHVS and CDR2 FQNEAQ. The V and J ends lost 6 bases and 6 bases respectively, with 3 bases between them. This CDR3 has 10 residues. Written as DNA, the CDR3 is TGTGCCAGCAGTATCAATGAGCAGTTCTTC. Translating gives CASSINEQFF.

J is TRBJ1-5 and V is TRBV4-3; no definite D call. The germline CDR1 and CDR2 sequences are LGHNA and YSLEER. Trimming took 0 bases from V and 3 from J, leaving 6 bases between them. CDR3 size: 14 residues. The CDR3: CASSQESHNQPQHF. The CDR3 DNA reads TGCGCCAGCAGCCAAGAGTCACACAATCAGCCCCAGCATTTT.

The genes are TRBV10-3 and TRBJ1-4, with TRBD1 matching over 7 bases. Germline CDR1 reads ENHRY; CDR2 reads SYGVKD. The CDR3 totals 16 residues. V dropped 2 bases and J dropped 11; count of bases not matched to a gene: 14. The CDR3 here is CAISEPTGQLHGKLFF. The CDR3 DNA follows: TGTGCCATCAGTGAGCCGACAGGGCAGTTGCACGGCAAACTGTTTTTT.

About this clone itself: The sample holds other DNA sequences that translate to the same CDR3. This chain links TRBV6-5 with TRBJ1-5, with TRBD1 matching over 8 bases. There are 14 residues in the CDR3. V was clipped by 5 bases and J by 6 bases; unmatched bases: 6. Germline CDR1 reads MNHEY; CDR2 reads SVGAGI. CDR3 sequence (DNA): TGTGCCAGCAGTCGTCAGGGGGCAGGTCAGCCCCAGCATTTT. This encodes CASSRQGAGQPQHF.

The chain has TRBV7-2 and TRBJ2-3; the match to TRBD2 covers 8 bases. The germline gives CDR1 SGHTA, CDR2 FQGNSA. V lost 3 bases to trimming and J lost 4 bases; unmatched junction nucleotides: 3. The CDR3 length is 14 residues. CDR3 residues: CASSFQTSADTQYF. The CDR3 DNA follows: TGTGCCAGCAGCTTTCAGACTAGCGCAGATACGCAGTATTTT.

The J gene is TRBJ2-6, the V gene TRBV10-3; D unresolved. The V gene lost 2 bases and the J gene lost 1 base, with 9 bases spanning the gap. Germline V gives CDR1 ENHRY, CDR2 SYGVKD. The CDR3 is 16 residues long. The CDR3 loop is CAISETQKSGANVLTF. The CDR3 DNA follows: TGTGCCATCAGTGAGACACAAAAGTCTGGGGCCAACGTCCTGACTTTC.

V gene TRBV27 combines with J gene TRBJ1-1; TRBD1 aligns across 10 bases. This CDR3 region has 16 residues. Losses at the gene ends were 4 bases for V and 3 bases for J; bases not matched to a gene: 8. Looked up from germline, CDR1 is MNHEY and CDR2 is SMNVEV (reference sequence). CDR3 protein: CASSSPGQGRDTEAFF. CDR3 in DNA: TGTGCCAGCAGTTCACCGGGACAGGGGAGGGACACTGAAGCTTTCTTT.

The V call is TRBV6-5, the J call TRBJ1-1, with D perhaps TRBD1 (6 bases). From germline, CDR1 is MNHEY and CDR2 SVGAGI. V was shortened by 5 bases and J by 2 bases, with 12 bases between the two germline ends. The CDR3 runs 14 residues. CDR3 sequence: CASSPTGVNTEAFF. CDR3 nucleotide sequence: TGTGCCAGCAGTCCGACAGGCGTTAACACTGAAGCTTTCTTT.

This clone was picked up a small number of times. The chain combines TRBV30 with TRBJ2-5; 9 nucleotides align to TRBD2. This CDR3 region has 17 residues. CDR1 GTSNPN and CDR2 SVGIG come from the germline V gene (reference sequence). Losses at the gene ends were 4 bases for V and 6 bases for J; bases not matched to a gene: 18. The CDR3 DNA is TGTGCCTGGACATCATACAGGGCGGGAGGGGCTCGAAAGACCCAGTACTTC. Its protein is CAWTSYRAGGARKTQYF.

This clone was counted a single time. The V gene is TRBV4-2, the J gene TRBJ2-7; 8 nucleotides match TRBD1. The CDR3 consists of 16 residues. Per germline, CDR1 LGHNA and CDR2 YNFKEQ. Trimming cost V 0 bases and J 0 bases; bases outside gene matches: 4. This CDR3 is CASSQDQGASSYEQYF. The CDR3, as DNA: TGTGCCAGCAGCCAAGATCAGGGGGCGTCCTCCTACGAGCAGTACTTC.

This chain links TRBV25-1 with TRBJ2-3; unclear D gene. CDR3 length: 12 residues. Germline CDR1 and CDR2: MGHDK and SYGVNS. Trimming removed 3 bases at V and 7 bases at J, with 8 bases between. CDR3 in amino acids: CASSDSVNTQYF. The CDR3, as DNA: TGTGCCAGCAGTGACTCGGTGAATACGCAGTATTTT.

V is TRBV10-3 and J is TRBJ2-7; no reliable D call. The CDR3 loop spans 13 amino acids. Trimming removed 3 bases at V and 4 bases at J, with 10 bases between. Germline values: CDR1 ENHRY, CDR2 SYGVKD. CDR3: CAISDVRKYEQYF. CDR3 sequence (DNA): TGTGCCATCAGTGACGTCAGAAAATACGAGCAGTACTTC.

V usage is TRBV19 and J usage is TRBJ1-2, with D perhaps matching TRBD1 (5 bases). Per germline, CDR1 LNHDA and CDR2 SQIVND (reference sequence). Trimming pared 3 bases from V and 5 bases from J, leaving 16 bases between. The CDR3 contains 15 residues. In nucleotides, the CDR3 is TGTGCCAGTAGTATTACCATGGGACTGTTATATGGCTACACCTTC. It encodes CASSITMGLLYGYTF. Full variable domain (outside the CDR3, taken from reference TRBV19 and TRBJ1-2): DGGITQSPKYLFRKEGQNVTLSCEQNLNHDAMYWYRQDPGQGLRLIYYSQIVNDFQKGDIAEGYSVSREKKESFPLTVTSAQKNPTAFYLCASSITMGLLYGYTFGSGTRLTVV.